Presented here are 17 T cell receptor beta chains from one specimen sequenced in a study of blood T cell repertoires in COVID-19 (dated by TCRdb to about 2020). Library creation used the immunoSEQ multiplex PCR assay. Drawn from immuneACCESS, this table holds only the in-frame rearrangements with V and J called that TCRdb kept. Clones are partly lost; checked studies trace under half to an unresolved V gene and leave the rest unexplained. Counted in this sample were 250,000 to 300,000 clones; roughly 87% of them appeared once. Together, the top ten hold about 2.2% of the sample. Sequencing was done on a sample of peripheral blood. The receptors here all came from a woman between 45 and 60 years old who had recovered from COVID-19.

The V gene is TRBV6-2 or TRBV6-3, the J gene TRBJ1-2; no clear D. V lost 4 bases to trimming and J lost 4 bases, with 4 bases between them. Germline V CDR1 and CDR2: MNHEY, SVGEGT. The CDR3 is made up of 11 amino acids. CDR3 DNA sequence: TGTGCCAGCAGTTCTCCCTATGGCTACACCTTC. Amino acid sequence: CASSSPYGYTF.

This chain connects TRBV25-1 to TRBJ1-1, with D perhaps matching TRBD1 (6 bases). Germline V gene lookup returns CDR1 MGHDK and CDR2 SYGVNS. This CDR3 is 14 amino acids long. Trimming took 6 bases from V and 1 from J, leaving 12 bases between them. The CDR3 region is CASRGTGWNTEAFF. CDR3 nucleotides: TGTGCCAGCAGGGGAACAGGGTGGAACACTGAAGCTTTCTTT.

The gene calls are TRBV7-2 and TRBJ2-7; D is ambiguous. V was pared by 5 bases and J by 2 bases, with 4 bases between. Germline values: CDR1 SGHTA, CDR2 FQGNSA. The CDR3 is 11 residues long. The CDR3 DNA follows: TGTGCCAGCAGCCTTACCTACGAGCAGTACTTC. Its translation: CASSLTYEQYF. The entire variable domain, with the rest obtained from reference TRBV7-2 and TRBJ2-7, is as follows: GAGVSQSPSNKVTEKGKDVELRCDPISGHTALYWYRQSLGQGLEFLIYFQGNSAPDKSGLPSDRFSAERTGGSVSTLTIQRTQQEDSAVYLCASSLTYEQYFGPGTRLTVT.

The V call is TRBV7-9, the J call TRBJ2-7; 7 nucleotides align to TRBD1. The trim removed 5 bases at V and 7 bases at J, leaving 8 bases unmatched. The germline gives CDR1 SEHNR, CDR2 FQNEAQ (reference sequence). CDR3 length equals 13 residues. CDR3 sequence reads: CASSEQGSEEQYF. The CDR3 DNA is TGTGCCAGCAGCGAACAGGGGTCGGAGGAGCAGTACTTC.

This clone was seen a single time. This rearrangement joins TRBV6-2 or TRBV6-3 to TRBJ1-1; D is unclear. The ends were cut back, 3 bases at V and 0 bases at J, with 8 bases in the middle. CDR1 is MNHEY and CDR2 is SVGEGT in the germline V gene. This CDR3 is 14 amino acids long. This chain's CDR3 is CASSYLVVNTEAFF. The DNA of the CDR3 is TGTGCCAGCAGTTATCTAGTGGTGAACACTGAAGCTTTCTTT.

V gene TRBV10-3 combines with J gene TRBJ1-1; maybe TRBD1 (6 bases). Germline CDR1 reads ENHRY; CDR2 reads SYGVKD. The V end was cut by 3 bases, the J end by 3 bases, with 14 bases between. This CDR3 is built from 15 residues. In nucleotides, the CDR3 is TGTGCCATCAGTGAAACTACAGGGAGGGACACTGAAGCTTTCTTT. This sequence encodes CAISETTGRDTEAFF.

CDR3 DNA: TGTGCCAGCAGTGAAAACGGAGTAGGGGGCGAAGCTTTCTTT. This gives the protein CASSENGVGGEAFF. The V gene is TRBV2, the J gene TRBJ1-1; 7 bases fit TRBD1. In germline, CDR1 is SNHLY, CDR2 FYNNEI. The ends lost 2 bases at V and 8 bases at J; junction bases unmatched: 8. CDR3 length: 14 amino acids.

This clone was observed a handful of times. The genes are TRBV5-1 and TRBJ1-6; D is unclear. Trimming pared 5 bases from V and 6 bases from J, leaving 9 bases between. CDR1 and CDR2 from the germline V gene are SGHRS and YFSETQ. This CDR3 contains 13 residues. The CDR3 DNA follows: TGCGCCAGCAGACAGACCCTTAATTCACCCCTCCACTTT. This encodes CASRQTLNSPLHF.

This chain connects TRBV20-1 to TRBJ2-4; D is undetermined. Germline loops: CDR1 DFQATT, CDR2 SNEGSKA (reference sequence). The CDR3 extends over 11 amino acids. V lost 7 bases and J lost 2, with 6 bases in between. The CDR3, as DNA: TGCAGTGGGGCCCCCAAAAACATTCAGTACTTC. Translating it yields CSGAPKNIQYF.

The gene calls are TRBV28 and TRBJ2-6; D may be TRBD1 (5 bases). This CDR3 spans 16 amino acids. Germline CDR1 MDHEN, CDR2 SYDVKM. The ends were cut back, 1 base at V and 5 bases at J, with 12 bases in the middle. The CDR3 coding sequence is TGTGCCAGCAGTTTATCAGGGCAGTGGAGGGCCAACGTCCTGACTTTC. It encodes CASSLSGQWRANVLTF. Full variable domain (missing parts from reference TRBV28 and TRBJ2-6): DVKVTQSSRYLVKRTGEKVFLECVQDMDHENMFWYRQDPGLGLRLIYFSYDVKMKEKGDIPEGYSVSREKKERFSLILESASTNQTSMYLCASSLSGQWRANVLTFGAGSRLTVL.

The V and J genes are TRBV7-2 and TRBJ2-3; 13 nucleotides agree with TRBD2. Per the germline V gene, CDR1 is SGHTA and CDR2 is FQGNSA. This CDR3 has 17 residues. Trimming took 4 bases from V and 3 from J; bases not matched to a gene: 7. The CDR3 nucleotides read TGTGCCAGCAGCTACACTAGCGGGAGGGCCAGGACAGATACGCAGTATTTT. Translating gives CASSYTSGRARTDTQYF.

The chain uses TRBV10-2 and TRBJ1-5; perhaps TRBD1 as D (6 bases). V lost 4 bases, J lost 3 bases, and 10 bases lay in between. The CDR3 spans 14 residues. CDR1 and CDR2 from the germline V gene are WSHSY and SAAADI. CDR3 DNA sequence: TGCGCCAGCAGTGGCAGGGGAGTCAATCAGCCCCAGCATTTT. This encodes CASSGRGVNQPQHF.

The chain joins TRBV28 to TRBJ1-2; 7 bases line up with TRBD1. This CDR3 has 12 residues. Germline V gene data show CDR1 as MDHEN and CDR2 as SYDVKM. After removal of 7 bases from V and 6 bases from J, the junction contained 5 bases not matched to a gene. CDR3 DNA: TGTGCCAGCACGACAGGGAGCCATGGCTACACCTTC. Protein product: CASTTGSHGYTF.

The V and J genes are TRBV18 and TRBJ2-7, with a possible D match to TRBD2 (5 bases). Trimming left V 3 bases short and J 5 bases short, with 5 bases between. The CDR3 spans 11 residues. Germline values: CDR1 KGHSH, CDR2 LQKENI. CDR3 protein: CASSPGDEQYF. The CDR3 DNA reads TGTGCCAGCTCACCGGGAGACGAGCAGTACTTC.

This clone was counted once. The CDR3 spells CASSSITGIEAFF. In DNA form, the CDR3 reads TGTGCCAGCAGCTCAATTACAGGGATTGAAGCTTTCTTT. This chain links TRBV7-2 with TRBJ1-1; D might be TRBD1 (6 bases). Looked up from germline, CDR1 is SGHTA and CDR2 is FQGNSA. This CDR3 comprises 13 residues. Trimming left V 4 bases short and J 7 bases short, with 13 bases between.

The chain has TRBV4-1 and TRBJ2-7, with D possibly matching TRBD1 (6 bases). Germline-derived CDR1 and CDR2 are MGHRA and YSYEKL. Trimming stripped 1 base from V and 5 bases from J, with 21 bases between. This CDR3 has 17 amino acids. CDR3: CASSQVRGGRGLDEQYF. The CDR3 nucleotides are TGCGCCAGCAGCCAAGTACGTGGTGGCAGGGGTCTCGACGAGCAGTACTTC.

V usage is TRBV7-2 and J usage is TRBJ2-7, with TRBD2 as a possible D gene (6 bases). The CDR3 runs 16 residues. V was trimmed by 5 bases and J by 7 bases, leaving 24 bases between them. Germline V lookup: CDR1 SGHTA, CDR2 FQGNSA. The DNA of the CDR3 is TGTGCCAGCAGCGGGTTCCCCGGGACTCCCACTAATGAGCAGTACTTC. Its translation: CASSGFPGTPTNEQYF.